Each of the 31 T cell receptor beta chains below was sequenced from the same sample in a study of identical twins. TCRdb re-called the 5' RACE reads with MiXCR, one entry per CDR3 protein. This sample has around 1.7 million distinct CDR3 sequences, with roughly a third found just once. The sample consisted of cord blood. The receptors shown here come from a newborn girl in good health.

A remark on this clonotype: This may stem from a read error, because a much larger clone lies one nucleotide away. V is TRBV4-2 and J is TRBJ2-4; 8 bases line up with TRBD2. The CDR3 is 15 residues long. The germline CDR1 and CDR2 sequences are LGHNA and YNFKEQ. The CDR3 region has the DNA TGTGTCAGCAGCCAAGCGGGGGCAGGCAAAAACATTCAGTACTTC. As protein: CVSSQAGAGKNIQYF.

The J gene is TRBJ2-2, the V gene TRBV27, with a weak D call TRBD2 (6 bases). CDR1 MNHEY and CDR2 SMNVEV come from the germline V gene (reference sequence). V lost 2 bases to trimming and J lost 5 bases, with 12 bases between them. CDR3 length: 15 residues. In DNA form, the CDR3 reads TGTGCCAGCAGTTTAAAGCGGGTGGAGACCGGGGAGCTGTTTTTT. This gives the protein CASSLKRVETGELFF.

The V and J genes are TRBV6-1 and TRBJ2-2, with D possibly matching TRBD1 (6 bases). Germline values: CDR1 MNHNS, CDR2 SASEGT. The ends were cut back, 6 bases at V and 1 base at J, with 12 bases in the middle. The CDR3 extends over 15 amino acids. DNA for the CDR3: TGTGCCAGCAGCCAACAGGGCTTGAACACCGGGGAGCTGTTTTTT. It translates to CASSQQGLNTGELFF.

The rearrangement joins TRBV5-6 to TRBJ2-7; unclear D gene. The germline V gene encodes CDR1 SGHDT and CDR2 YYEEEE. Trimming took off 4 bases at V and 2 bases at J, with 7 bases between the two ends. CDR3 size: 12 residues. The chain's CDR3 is CASSVTPYEQYF. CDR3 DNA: TGTGCCAGCAGCGTCACCCCCTACGAGCAGTACTTC.

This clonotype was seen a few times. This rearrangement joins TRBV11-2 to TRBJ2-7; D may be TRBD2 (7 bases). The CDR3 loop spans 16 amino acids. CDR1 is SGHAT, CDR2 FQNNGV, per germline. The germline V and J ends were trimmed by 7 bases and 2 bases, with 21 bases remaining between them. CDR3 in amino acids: CASTNLVGGPTYEQYF. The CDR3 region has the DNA TGTGCCAGCACCAACTTAGTCGGGGGGCCAACCTACGAGCAGTACTTC. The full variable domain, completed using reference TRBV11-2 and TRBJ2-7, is EAGVAQSPRYKIIEKRQSVAFWCNPISGHATLYWYQQILGQGPKLLIQFQNNGVVDDSQLPKDRFSAERLKGVDSTLKIQPAKLEDSAVYLCASTNLVGGPTYEQYFGPGTRLTVT.

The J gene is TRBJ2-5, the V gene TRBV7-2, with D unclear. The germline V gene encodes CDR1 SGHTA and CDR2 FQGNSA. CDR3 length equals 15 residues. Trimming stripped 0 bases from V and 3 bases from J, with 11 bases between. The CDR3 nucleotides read TGTGCCAGCAGCTTAGCGAGAACTTATAAAGAGACCCAGTACTTC. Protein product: CASSLARTYKETQYF.

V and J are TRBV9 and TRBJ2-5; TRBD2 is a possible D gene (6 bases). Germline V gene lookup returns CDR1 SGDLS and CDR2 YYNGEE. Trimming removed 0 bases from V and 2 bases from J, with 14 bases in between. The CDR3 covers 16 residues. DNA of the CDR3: TGTGCCAGCAGCGTAGCGGGGGTCCGGGGGCAAGAGACCCAGTACTTC. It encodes CASSVAGVRGQETQYF.

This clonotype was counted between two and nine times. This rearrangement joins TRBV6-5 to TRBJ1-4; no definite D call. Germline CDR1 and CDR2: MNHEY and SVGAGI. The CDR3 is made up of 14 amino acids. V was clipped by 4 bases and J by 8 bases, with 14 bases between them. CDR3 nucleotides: TGTGCCAGCAGTTGGGCACCCTGGCGAGAAAAACTGTTTTTT. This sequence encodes CASSWAPWREKLFF.

CDR3 sequence reads: CASSFPVGGGLFNEQYF. The CDR3 DNA sequence: TGTGCCAGCAGCTTTCCTGTGGGGGGAGGACTTTTTAACGAGCAGTACTTC. V and J are TRBV5-6 and TRBJ2-7; D may be TRBD2 (6 bases). Germline CDR1 and CDR2: SGHDT and YYEEEE. The CDR3 has 17 amino acids. Trimming shortened V by 2 bases and J by 5 bases, and 23 bases separated the two germline ends.

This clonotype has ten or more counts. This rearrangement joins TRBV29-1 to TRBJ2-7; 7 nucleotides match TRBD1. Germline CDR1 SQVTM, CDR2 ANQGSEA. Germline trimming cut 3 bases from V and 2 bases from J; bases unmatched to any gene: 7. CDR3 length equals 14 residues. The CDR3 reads CSVEGRGLPYEQYF. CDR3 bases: TGCAGCGTTGAGGGTAGGGGGCTTCCCTACGAGCAGTACTTC.

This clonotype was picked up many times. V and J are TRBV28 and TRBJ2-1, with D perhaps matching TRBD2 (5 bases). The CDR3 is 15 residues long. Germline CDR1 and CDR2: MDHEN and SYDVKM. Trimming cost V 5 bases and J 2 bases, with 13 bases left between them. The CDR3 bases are TGTGCCAGCAGTCTCGAACTAGACCCCTACAATGAGCAGTTCTTC. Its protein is CASSLELDPYNEQFF.

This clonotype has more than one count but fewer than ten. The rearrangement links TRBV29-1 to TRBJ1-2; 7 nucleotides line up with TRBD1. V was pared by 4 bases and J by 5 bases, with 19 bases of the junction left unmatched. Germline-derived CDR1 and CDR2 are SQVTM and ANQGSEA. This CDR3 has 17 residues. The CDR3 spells CSVVVRLAPQGYYGYTF. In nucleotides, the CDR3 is TGCAGCGTTGTGGTGAGGTTAGCACCACAGGGGTATTATGGCTACACCTTC.

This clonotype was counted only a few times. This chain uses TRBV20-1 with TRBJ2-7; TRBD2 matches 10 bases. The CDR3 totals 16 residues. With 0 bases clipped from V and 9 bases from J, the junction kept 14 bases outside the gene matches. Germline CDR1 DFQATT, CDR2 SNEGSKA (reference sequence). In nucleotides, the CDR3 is TGCAGTGCTAGAGATAGGACTAGCGGATTTTTTGAGGGGCAGTACTTC. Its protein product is CSARDRTSGFFEGQYF.

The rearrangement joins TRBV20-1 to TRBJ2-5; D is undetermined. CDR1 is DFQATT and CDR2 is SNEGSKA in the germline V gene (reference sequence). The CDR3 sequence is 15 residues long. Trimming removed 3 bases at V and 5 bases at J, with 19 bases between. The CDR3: CSASTRVRWMETQYF. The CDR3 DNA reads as TGCAGTGCTAGCACCCGGGTGCGCTGGATGGAGACCCAGTACTTC.

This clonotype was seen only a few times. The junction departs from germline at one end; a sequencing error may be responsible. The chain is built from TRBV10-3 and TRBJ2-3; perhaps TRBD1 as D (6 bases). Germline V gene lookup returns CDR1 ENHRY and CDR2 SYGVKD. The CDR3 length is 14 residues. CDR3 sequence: CASSDSQSTDMQYF. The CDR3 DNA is TGTGCCTCCTCGGACAGTCAGAGCACAGATATGCAGTATTTT.

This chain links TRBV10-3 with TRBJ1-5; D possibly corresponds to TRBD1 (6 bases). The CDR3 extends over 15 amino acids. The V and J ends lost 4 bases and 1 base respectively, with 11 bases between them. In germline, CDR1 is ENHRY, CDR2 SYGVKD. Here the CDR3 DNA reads TGTGCCATCAGTGGGGGGACAACGAGCAATCAGCCCCAGCATTTT. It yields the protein CAISGGTTSNQPQHF.

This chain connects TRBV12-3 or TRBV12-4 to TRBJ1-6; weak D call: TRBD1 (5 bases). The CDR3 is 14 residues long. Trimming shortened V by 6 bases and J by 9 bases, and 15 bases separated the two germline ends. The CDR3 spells CASSPTVGLSPLHF. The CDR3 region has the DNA TGTGCCAGCAGCCCGACAGTGGGTCTTTCACCCCTCCACTTT.

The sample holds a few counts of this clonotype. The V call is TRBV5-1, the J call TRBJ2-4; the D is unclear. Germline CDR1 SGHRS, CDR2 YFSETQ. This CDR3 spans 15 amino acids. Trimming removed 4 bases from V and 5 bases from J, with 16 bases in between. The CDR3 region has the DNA TGCGCCAGCAGCATTGCGCCTCGAAGCGAAAACATTCAGTACTTC. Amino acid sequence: CASSIAPRSENIQYF.

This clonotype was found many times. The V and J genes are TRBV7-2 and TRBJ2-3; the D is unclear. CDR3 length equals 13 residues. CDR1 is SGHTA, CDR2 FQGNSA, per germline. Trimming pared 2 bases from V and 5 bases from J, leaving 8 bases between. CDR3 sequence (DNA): TGTGCCAGCAGCTTAATTCGGAGAGATACGCAGTATTTT. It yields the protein CASSLIRRDTQYF.

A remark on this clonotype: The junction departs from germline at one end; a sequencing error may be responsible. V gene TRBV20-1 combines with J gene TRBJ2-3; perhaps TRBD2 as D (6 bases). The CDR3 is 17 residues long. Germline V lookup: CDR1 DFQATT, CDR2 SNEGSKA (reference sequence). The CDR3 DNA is TGCAGTGCTAGAGCCAACAAAGAGGGACTTACCACAAATACGCAGTATTTT. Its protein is CSARANKEGLTTNTQYF.

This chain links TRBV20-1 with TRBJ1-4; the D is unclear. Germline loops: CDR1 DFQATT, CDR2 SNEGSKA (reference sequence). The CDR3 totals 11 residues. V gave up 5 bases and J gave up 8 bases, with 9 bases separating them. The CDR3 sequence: CSAPLREKLFF. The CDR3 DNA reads TGCAGTGCTCCGTTGCGGGAAAAACTGTTTTTT.

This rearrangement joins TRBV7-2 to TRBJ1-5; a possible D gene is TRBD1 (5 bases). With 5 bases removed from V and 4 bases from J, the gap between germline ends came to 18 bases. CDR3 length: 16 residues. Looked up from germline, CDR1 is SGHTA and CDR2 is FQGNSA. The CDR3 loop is CASSIVGPTVNQPQHF. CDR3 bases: TGTGCCAGCAGCATAGTTGGTCCGACAGTAAATCAGCCCCAGCATTTT.

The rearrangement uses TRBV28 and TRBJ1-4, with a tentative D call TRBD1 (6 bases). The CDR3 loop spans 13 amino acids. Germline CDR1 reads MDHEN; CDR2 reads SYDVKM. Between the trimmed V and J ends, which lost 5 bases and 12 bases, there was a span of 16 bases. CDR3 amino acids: CASSILTGIELFF. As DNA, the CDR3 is TGTGCCAGCAGTATACTAACAGGGATAGAACTGTTTTTT.

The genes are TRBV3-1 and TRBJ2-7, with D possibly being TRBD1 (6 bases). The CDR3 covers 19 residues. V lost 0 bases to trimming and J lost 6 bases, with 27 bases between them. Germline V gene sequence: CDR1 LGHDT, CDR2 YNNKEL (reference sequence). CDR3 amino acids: CASSQDWTASPQIPAEQYF. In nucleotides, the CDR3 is TGTGCCAGCAGCCAAGATTGGACAGCTTCCCCACAGATCCCGGCCGAGCAGTACTTC.

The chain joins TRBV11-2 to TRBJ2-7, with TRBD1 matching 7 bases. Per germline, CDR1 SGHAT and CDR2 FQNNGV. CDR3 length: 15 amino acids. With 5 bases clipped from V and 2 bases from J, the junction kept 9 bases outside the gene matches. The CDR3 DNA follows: TGTGCCAGCAGCCCTCCAAGGACAGGAGCCTACGAGCAGTACTTC. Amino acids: CASSPPRTGAYEQYF.

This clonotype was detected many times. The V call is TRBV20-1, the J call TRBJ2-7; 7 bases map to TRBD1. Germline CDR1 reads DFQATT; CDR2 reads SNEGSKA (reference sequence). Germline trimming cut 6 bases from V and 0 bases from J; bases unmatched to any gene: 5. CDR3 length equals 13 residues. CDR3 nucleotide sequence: TGCAGTGCCGACCGGGACAGCTCCTACGAGCAGTACTTC. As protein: CSADRDSSYEQYF.

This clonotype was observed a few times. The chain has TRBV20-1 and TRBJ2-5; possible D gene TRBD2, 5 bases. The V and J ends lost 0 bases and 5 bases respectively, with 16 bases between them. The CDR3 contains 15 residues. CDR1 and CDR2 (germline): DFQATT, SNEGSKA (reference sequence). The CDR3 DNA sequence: TGCAGTGCTAGAGATTTTCGGCTAGCCCGGGAGACCCAGTACTTC. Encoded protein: CSARDFRLARETQYF.

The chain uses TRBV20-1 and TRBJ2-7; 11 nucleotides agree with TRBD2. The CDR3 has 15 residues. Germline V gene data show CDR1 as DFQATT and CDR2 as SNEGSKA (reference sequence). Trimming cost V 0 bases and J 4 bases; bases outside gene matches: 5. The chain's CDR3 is CSAREPTSGAYEQYF. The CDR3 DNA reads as TGCAGTGCTAGAGAACCGACTAGCGGGGCTTACGAGCAGTACTTC.

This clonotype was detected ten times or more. CDR3 sequence (DNA): TGTGCCAGCAGTTTATGGGACAGAAGTTACGAGCAGTACTTC. The encoded protein is CASSLWDRSYEQYF. The V and J genes are TRBV12-3 or TRBV12-4 and TRBJ2-7, with TRBD1 identical over 7 bases. The V segment lost 2 bases and the J segment 4 bases; nucleotides outside the gene matches: 5. This CDR3 spans 14 amino acids.

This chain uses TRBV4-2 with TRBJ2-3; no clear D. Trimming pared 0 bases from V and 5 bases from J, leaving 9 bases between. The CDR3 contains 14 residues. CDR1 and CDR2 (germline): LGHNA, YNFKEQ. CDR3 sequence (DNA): TGTGCCAGCAGCCAAGATTGGTCAGTAGATACGCAGTATTTT. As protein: CASSQDWSVDTQYF.

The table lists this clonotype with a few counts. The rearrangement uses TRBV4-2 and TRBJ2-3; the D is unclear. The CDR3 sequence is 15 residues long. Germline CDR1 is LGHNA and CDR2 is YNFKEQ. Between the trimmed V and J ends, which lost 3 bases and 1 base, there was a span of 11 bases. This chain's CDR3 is CASSHSGPRTDTQYF. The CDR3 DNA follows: TGTGCCAGCAGCCATTCGGGTCCTCGCACAGATACGCAGTATTTT.